The 31 T cell receptor beta chains in this list originate from one sample, sequenced in a study of T cells in Graves' hyperthyroidism and ophthalmopathy. Researchers took RNA transcripts and amplified the TCR beta CDR3 regions from them. First-round RT-PCR with HTBI primers amplified the TCR CDR3 region. Using its own MiXCR run on the multiplex PCR reads, TCRdb lists one record per CDR3 protein. The repertoire holds approximately 400,000 distinct CDR3 sequences, around 16% seen once, with 11% to 15% in the top ten. Sequencing used blood. These receptors originate from a woman younger than 30 with Graves' hyperthyroidism.

Many counts were recorded for this clonotype. CDR3 region: CASSRGTASNQLFF. For the CDR3, the DNA is TGTGCCAGCAGTCGGGGGACAGCGTCTAATCAACTGTTTTTT. The rearrangement joins TRBV6-2 or TRBV6-3 to TRBJ1-4, with 7 nucleotides matching TRBD1. This CDR3 comprises 14 residues. Looked up from germline, CDR1 is MNHEY and CDR2 is SVGEGT. J was trimmed by 12 bases and V by 5 bases; bases with no gene match: 12.

This clonotype was detected ten times or more. This rearrangement joins TRBV11-3 to TRBJ2-2; D gene uncertain. CDR1 and CDR2 (germline): SGHNT, YENEEA. CDR3 length: 13 residues. V was pared by 3 bases and J by 6 bases, with 8 bases between. The CDR3 loop is CASSFSPAGELFF. The DNA for the CDR3 is TGTGCCAGCAGCTTTTCGCCGGCCGGGGAGCTGTTTTTT.

The chain recombines TRBV7-6 with TRBJ2-1; TRBD2 aligns across 9 bases. Per the germline V gene, CDR1 is SGHVS and CDR2 is FNYEAQ. V lost 5 bases, J lost 4 bases, and 15 bases stayed unmatched. The CDR3 loop spans 18 amino acids. As DNA, the CDR3 is TGTGCCAGCAGCAATGGCGGTAGCGGGAGCGAGGTATACAATGAGCAGTTCTTC. Translation: CASSNGGSGSEVYNEQFF.

CDR3 DNA: TGTGCCAGCAGCCGGGACAGGGAAGACGAGCAGTACTTC. Encoded protein: CASSRDREDEQYF. The rearrangement links TRBV7-2 to TRBJ2-7, with 9 bases fitting TRBD1. V dropped 5 bases and J dropped 5; count of bases not matched to a gene: 4. CDR1 is SGHTA, CDR2 FQGNSA, per germline. The CDR3 loop spans 13 amino acids.

As to this clonotype: A much larger clone lies one base from this, so it may be a read error. The V call is TRBV7-9, the J call TRBJ1-2, with 7 bases matching TRBD1. The CDR3 is 14 amino acids. Germline-derived CDR1 and CDR2 are SEHNR and FQNEAQ (reference sequence). The V and J ends lost 7 bases and 10 bases, in that order; junction bases with no gene match: 15. CDR3 in amino acids: CASMRNEGAEVYTF. DNA of the CDR3: TGTGCCAGCATGCGGAACGAGGGGGCTGAGGTCTACACCTTC.

This clonotype has only a few counts. The V call is TRBV6-5, the J call TRBJ2-7, with D perhaps assigned TRBD1 or TRBD2 (5 bases each). Trimming took 4 bases from V and 2 from J, leaving 15 bases between them. The CDR3 sequence is 15 residues long. Germline values: CDR1 MNHEY, CDR2 SVGAGI. In DNA form, the CDR3 reads TGTGCCAGCAGTTCCCCGGGACGTACTACCTACGAGCAGTACTTC. Protein product: CASSSPGRTTYEQYF.

This clonotype was recorded at least ten times. The rearrangement links TRBV7-9 to TRBJ2-5; the D is unclear. V lost 2 bases and J 3 bases, leaving 10 bases between the germline ends. Germline-derived CDR1 and CDR2 are SEHNR and FQNEAQ (reference sequence). The CDR3 contains 14 residues. CDR3: CASSLTRLEETQYF. In DNA form, the CDR3 reads TGTGCCAGCAGCTTAACCCGGCTGGAAGAGACCCAGTACTTC.

This clonotype was seen repeatedly, ten times or more. This chain joins TRBV20-1 and TRBJ2-7; the D gene is possibly TRBD2 (5 bases). The CDR3 runs to 13 residues. Germline assignment: CDR1 DFQATT and CDR2 SNEGSKA (reference sequence). V lost 6 bases to trimming and J lost 0 bases, with 12 bases between them. The CDR3 protein is CSAALGGSYEQYF. The CDR3 bases are TGCAGTGCAGCCCTTGGAGGCTCCTACGAGCAGTACTTC.

The chain uses TRBV7-3 and TRBJ2-1; 8 bases fit TRBD2. In germline, CDR1 is SGHTA, CDR2 FQGTGA. J gave up 4 bases and V 5 bases, and 1 base lay outside the gene matches. This CDR3 region has 13 residues. CDR3 region: CASSRGRYNEQFF. The CDR3 region has the DNA TGTGCCAGCAGCCGCGGGAGGTACAATGAGCAGTTCTTC.

The chain links TRBV28 to TRBJ1-2; no clear D. The germline V gene encodes CDR1 MDHEN and CDR2 SYDVKM. Between the trimmed V and J ends, which lost 6 bases and 8 bases, there was a span of 25 bases. This CDR3 is 16 amino acids long. CDR3 DNA: TGTGCCAGCAGCCCCCGGGCACGACCGGTGGGAGGGGGCTACACCTTC. Translation gives CASSPRARPVGGGYTF.

The genes are TRBV7-6 and TRBJ2-7; the match to TRBD2 covers 10 bases. Germline CDR1 is SGHVS and CDR2 is FNYEAQ. V shed 5 bases, J shed 0 bases, and the junction held 4 bases outside the gene matches. This CDR3 spans 15 amino acids. Here the CDR3 DNA reads TGTGCCAGCAGCCAGCGGGGGGGAAGCTCCTACGAGCAGTACTTC. This codes for CASSQRGGSSYEQYF.

This clonotype was picked up a small number of times. The chain employs TRBV6-1 and TRBJ2-7, with D perhaps TRBD2 (5 bases). The germline V gene has CDR1 MNHNS and CDR2 SASEGT. V was pared by 5 bases and J by 3 bases, with 17 bases between. The CDR3 has 15 residues. The DNA for the CDR3 is TGTGCCAGCAGTTTGGCCGGCGGGCGGAACTACGAGCAGTACTTC. The encoded protein is CASSLAGGRNYEQYF.

In its sample, this clonotype was seen a few times. The CDR3 coding sequence is TGCGCCAGCAGCAACAACCCCAGGGATACGCAGTATTTT. Residues: CASSNNPRDTQYF. This rearrangement joins TRBV10-1 to TRBJ2-3; D is ambiguous. The CDR3 runs 13 residues. CDR1 and CDR2 (germline): WNHNN, SYGVQD (reference sequence). The V end was cut by 6 bases, the J end by 6 bases, with 13 bases between.

The chain joins TRBV5-8 to TRBJ2-1, with D possibly being TRBD2 (6 bases). CDR1 SGHTS and CDR2 YDEGEE come from the germline V gene. Trimming left V 3 bases short and J 8 bases short, with 15 bases between. CDR3 size: 14 residues. CDR3 amino acids: CASSSGGTIDEQFF. Here the CDR3 DNA reads TGTGCCAGCAGCTCCGGAGGGACGATTGATGAGCAGTTCTTC.

The J gene is TRBJ1-3, the V gene TRBV28; 9 bases agree with TRBD1. The CDR3 has 14 amino acids. The junction had 5 bases not matched to a gene; V was cut back by 6 bases and J by 5 bases. The germline CDR1 and CDR2 sequences are MDHEN and SYDVKM. Here the CDR3 DNA reads TGTGCCAGCAGCCGACAGGGGGTTAGAAACACCATATATTTT. This gives the protein CASSRQGVRNTIYF.

This chain links TRBV2 with TRBJ1-5; possibly TRBD1 for D (5 bases). Germline loops: CDR1 SNHLY, CDR2 FYNNEI. The germline V and J ends were trimmed by 6 bases and 11 bases, with 17 bases remaining between them. CDR3 length: 13 amino acids. In DNA form, the CDR3 reads TGTGCCAGCAGGCAAGACAGTCGGAGGGCCCAGCATTTT. Translated, it gives CASRQDSRRAQHF.

This clonotype was seen ten or more times. The chain has TRBV7-2 and TRBJ1-1, with D hard to call. This CDR3 has 13 amino acids. Trimming removed 8 bases at V and 4 bases at J, with 14 bases between. Germline V lookup: CDR1 SGHTA, CDR2 FQGNSA. CDR3 loop: CASLLGVATEAFF. The CDR3 DNA follows: TGTGCCAGCCTACTTGGGGTGGCCACTGAAGCTTTCTTT.

This clonotype was seen many times. V usage is TRBV11-3 and J usage is TRBJ2-5, with a weak D call TRBD2 (6 bases). Per the germline V gene, CDR1 is SGHNT and CDR2 is YENEEA. V was pared by 5 bases and J by 5 bases, with 15 bases between. The CDR3 is made up of 14 amino acids. The CDR3 sequence is CASSPGTVGETQYF. In DNA form, the CDR3 reads TGTGCCAGCAGCCCCGGGACTGTCGGGGAGACCCAGTACTTC.

This clonotype was counted only a few times. This rearrangement joins TRBV9 to TRBJ2-1; D call uncertain. Trimming removed 3 bases from V and 6 bases from J, with 7 bases in between. This CDR3 is built from 12 residues. In germline, CDR1 is SGDLS, CDR2 YYNGEE. CDR3 region: CASSASSNEQFF. CDR3 sequence (DNA): TGTGCCAGCAGCGCTTCATCCAATGAGCAGTTCTTC.

J is TRBJ2-1 and V is TRBV3-1; TRBD2 matches at 7 bases. The trim removed 8 bases at V and 8 bases at J, leaving 9 bases unmatched. This CDR3 has 13 residues. Per the germline V gene, CDR1 is LGHDT and CDR2 is YNNKEL (reference sequence). CDR3: CASRAAGKDEQFF. CDR3 bases: TGTGCCAGCCGGGCAGCGGGAAAGGATGAGCAGTTCTTC.

The chain joins TRBV24-1 to TRBJ2-1, with TRBD1 as a possible D gene (6 bases). This CDR3 region has 15 residues. V gave up 3 bases and J gave up 2 bases, with 10 bases separating them. The germline CDR1 and CDR2 sequences are KGHDR and SFDVKD. CDR3 region: CATSDTRGAYNEQFF. CDR3 coding DNA: TGTGCCACCAGTGATACCAGGGGCGCCTACAATGAGCAGTTCTTC.

This clonotype was seen ten or more times. This chain joins TRBV7-3 and TRBJ2-7; a weak D match, TRBD2 (5 bases). Germline CDR1 and CDR2: SGHTA and FQGTGA. The CDR3 extends over 16 amino acids. Trimming pared 5 bases from V and 3 bases from J, leaving 20 bases between. The CDR3 DNA reads as TGTGCCAGCAGCCCAGACTCCGGTACGGGATTCTACGAGCAGTACTTC. Protein product: CASSPDSGTGFYEQYF.

There are many counts of this clonotype. A much larger clonotype is one base distant, so this may be a read error. This chain uses TRBV5-1 with TRBJ2-1, with D perhaps TRBD2 (5 bases). Germline CDR1 and CDR2: SGHRS and YFSETQ. The CDR3 has 15 residues. The CDR3 DNA sequence: TGCGCCAGCAGCGTCGGCCTAAGCGGCTACAATGAGCAGTCCTTC. This gives the protein CASSVGLSGYNEQSF.

This clonotype showed up many times. CDR3 nucleotide sequence: TGTGCCAGCTCACCCCCGCCGGGACTAGCCGCAGATACGCAGTATTTT. It codes for CASSPPPGLAADTQYF. V usage is TRBV18 and J usage is TRBJ2-3, with 9 nucleotides matching TRBD2. Germline values: CDR1 KGHSH, CDR2 LQKENI. The CDR3 covers 16 residues. The junction had 8 bases not matched to a gene; V was cut back by 3 bases and J by 4 bases.

V gene TRBV5-1 combines with J gene TRBJ2-5; no firm D call. The CDR3 runs to 14 residues. Germline lookup yields CDR1 SGHRS and CDR2 YFSETQ. V lost 0 bases and J 3 bases, leaving 9 bases between the germline ends. CDR3 sequence: CASSLALSEETQYF. CDR3 nucleotides: TGCGCCAGCAGCTTGGCACTATCCGAAGAGACCCAGTACTTC.

This clonotype was observed at least ten times. The chain employs TRBV2 and TRBJ1-2, with D possibly being TRBD1 (6 bases). Per germline, CDR1 SNHLY and CDR2 FYNNEI. The germline V and J ends were trimmed by 7 bases and 8 bases, with 17 bases remaining between them. The CDR3 length is 13 residues. The CDR3: CASTQWGGFGYTF. CDR3 DNA sequence: TGTGCCAGCACCCAATGGGGGGGCTTCGGCTACACCTTC. The entire variable domain, with the rest obtained from reference TRBV2 and TRBJ1-2, is as follows: EPEVTQTPSHQVTQMGQEVILRCVPISNHLYFYWYRQILGQKVEFLVSFYNNEISEKSEIFDDQFSVERPDGSNFTLKIRSTKLEDSAMYFCASTQWGGFGYTFGSGTRLTVV.

Note on this clonotype: One junction end disagrees with the germline gene, perhaps due to a read error. This sequence joins TRBV11-2 and TRBJ2-2, with a tentative D call TRBD2 (5 bases). Germline CDR1 and CDR2: SGHAT and FQNNGV. This CDR3 has 14 amino acids. Written as DNA, the CDR3 is TGTGCCAGCAGCTTAGTTAGGAACACCGGGGAGCCGTTTTTT. Protein: CASSLVRNTGEPFF.

This clonotype turned up a few times. The chain uses TRBV5-1 and TRBJ2-2; 9 bases fit TRBD2. The CDR3 consists of 18 residues. The germline gives CDR1 SGHRS, CDR2 YFSETQ. Trimming cost V 0 bases and J 6 bases; bases outside gene matches: 12. The CDR3 coding sequence is TGCGCCAGCAGCTTGGAATGGACTAGCGAGTGGTCGGCCGGGGAGCTGTTTTTT. It is translated as CASSLEWTSEWSAGELFF.

The sample holds many counts of this clonotype. This chain joins TRBV28 and TRBJ1-2; D is uncertain. This CDR3 spans 14 amino acids. Trimming cost V 5 bases and J 2 bases, with 12 bases left between them. Germline CDR1 MDHEN, CDR2 SYDVKM. The CDR3 loop reads CASSPGGKNYGYTF. Written as DNA, the CDR3 is TGTGCCAGCAGTCCAGGTGGGAAAAACTATGGCTACACCTTC.

V and J are TRBV2 and TRBJ2-5; 11 nucleotides match TRBD2. This CDR3 spans 16 amino acids. CDR1 SNHLY and CDR2 FYNNEI come from the germline V gene. Germline trimming cut 1 base from V and 1 base from J; bases unmatched to any gene: 2. The CDR3 nucleotides read TGTGCCAGCAGTGAAGTCGGGACTAGCGGCCAAGAGACCCAGTACTTC. This translates into CASSEVGTSGQETQYF.

This clonotype has at least ten counts. This chain uses TRBV15 with TRBJ1-1, with D perhaps matching TRBD1 (5 bases). Germline V lookup: CDR1 LNHNV, CDR2 YYDKDF (reference sequence). V was trimmed by 8 bases and J by 4 bases, leaving 17 bases between them. This CDR3 spans 14 amino acids. This CDR3 reads CATSPRGWVTEAFF. In DNA form, the CDR3 reads TGTGCCACCTCTCCGAGGGGCTGGGTCACTGAAGCTTTCTTT.